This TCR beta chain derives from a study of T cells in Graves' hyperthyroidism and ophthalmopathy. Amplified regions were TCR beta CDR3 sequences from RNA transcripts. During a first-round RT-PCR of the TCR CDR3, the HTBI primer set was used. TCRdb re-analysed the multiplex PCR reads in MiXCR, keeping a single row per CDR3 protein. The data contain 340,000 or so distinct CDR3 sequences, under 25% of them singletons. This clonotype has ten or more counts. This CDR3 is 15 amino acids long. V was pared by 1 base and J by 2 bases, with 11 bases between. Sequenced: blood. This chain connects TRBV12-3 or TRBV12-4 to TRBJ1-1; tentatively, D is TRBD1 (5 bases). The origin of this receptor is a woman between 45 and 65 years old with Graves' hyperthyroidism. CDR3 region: CASSLGRARNTEAFF. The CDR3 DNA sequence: TGTGCCAGCAGTTTAGGCAGGGCCAGAAACACTGAAGCTTTCTTT.